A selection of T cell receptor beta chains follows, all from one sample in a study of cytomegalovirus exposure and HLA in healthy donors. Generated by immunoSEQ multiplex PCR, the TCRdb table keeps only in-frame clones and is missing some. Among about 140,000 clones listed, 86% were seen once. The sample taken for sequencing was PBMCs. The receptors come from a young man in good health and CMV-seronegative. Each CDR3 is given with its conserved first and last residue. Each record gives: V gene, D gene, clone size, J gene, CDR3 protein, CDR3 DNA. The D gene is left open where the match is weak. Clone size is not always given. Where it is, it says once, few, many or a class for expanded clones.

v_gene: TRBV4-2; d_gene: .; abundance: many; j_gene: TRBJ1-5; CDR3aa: CASSQDRTYQPQHF; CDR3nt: TGTGCCAGCAGCCAAGATCGGACTTATCAGCCCCAGCATTTT
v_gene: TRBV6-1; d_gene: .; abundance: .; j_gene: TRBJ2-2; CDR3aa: CASRSGSNTGELFF; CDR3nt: TGTGCCAGCAGGTCAGGATCGAACACCGGGGAGCTGTTTTTT
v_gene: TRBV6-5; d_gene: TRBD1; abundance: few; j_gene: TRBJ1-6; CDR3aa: CASSTGQAGSPLHF; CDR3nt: TGTGCCAGCAGTACAGGACAGGCGGGATCACCCCTCCACTTT
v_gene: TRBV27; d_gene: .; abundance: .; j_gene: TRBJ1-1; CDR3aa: CASSLGQNTEAFF; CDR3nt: TGTGCCAGCAGTTTGGGCCAGAACACTGAAGCTTTCTTT
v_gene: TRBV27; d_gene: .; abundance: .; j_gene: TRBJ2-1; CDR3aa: CASTESGREPVNEQFF; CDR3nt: TGTGCCAGCACCGAATCGGGCCGGGAGCCTGTTAATGAGCAGTTCTTC
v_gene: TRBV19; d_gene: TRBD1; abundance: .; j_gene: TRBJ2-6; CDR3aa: CASSVTGAGANVLTF; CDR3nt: TGTGCCAGTAGTGTAACAGGGGCTGGGGCCAACGTCCTGACTTTC
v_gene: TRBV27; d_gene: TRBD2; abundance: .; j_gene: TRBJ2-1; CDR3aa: CASSPTSSYNEQFF; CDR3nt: TGTGCCAGCAGCCCGACTAGCAGCTACAATGAGCAGTTCTTC
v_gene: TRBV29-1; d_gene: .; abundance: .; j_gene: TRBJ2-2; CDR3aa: CSVVANAEELFF; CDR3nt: TGCAGCGTTGTCGCGAATGCCGAGGAGCTGTTTTTT
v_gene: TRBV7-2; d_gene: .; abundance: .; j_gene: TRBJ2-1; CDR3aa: CASRGRGGYNEQFF; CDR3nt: TGTGCCAGCAGAGGTCGAGGGGGCTACAATGAGCAGTTCTTC
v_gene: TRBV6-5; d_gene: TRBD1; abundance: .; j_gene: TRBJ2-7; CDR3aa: CASADPGTGTYEQYF; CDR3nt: TGTGCCAGTGCCGACCCGGGGACAGGTACCTACGAGCAGTACTTC
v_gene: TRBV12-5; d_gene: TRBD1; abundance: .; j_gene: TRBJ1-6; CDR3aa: CASGSGGGPLHF; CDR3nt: TGTGCTAGCGGATCAGGGGGAGGCCCCCTCCACTTT
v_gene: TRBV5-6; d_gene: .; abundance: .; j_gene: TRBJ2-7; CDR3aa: CASSPGGRSSYEQYF; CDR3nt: TGTGCCAGCAGCCCCGGGGGGCGAAGCTCCTACGAGCAGTACTTC
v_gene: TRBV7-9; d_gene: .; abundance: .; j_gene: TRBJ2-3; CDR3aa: CASSLRWGGETDTQYF; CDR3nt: TGTGCCAGCAGCCTCCGGTGGGGCGGGGAAACAGATACGCAGTATTTT
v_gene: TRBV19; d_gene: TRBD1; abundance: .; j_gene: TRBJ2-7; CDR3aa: CASTNRDRLEQYF; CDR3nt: TGTGCCAGTACCAACAGGGACAGGCTCGAGCAGTACTTC
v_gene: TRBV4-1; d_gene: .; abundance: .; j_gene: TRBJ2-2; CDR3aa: CASSKLDMGFTGELFF; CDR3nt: TGCGCCAGCAGCAAATTGGACATGGGTTTCACCGGGGAGCTGTTTTTT
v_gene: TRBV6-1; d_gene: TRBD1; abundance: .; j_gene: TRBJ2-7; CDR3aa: CASSRRQGAIYEQYF; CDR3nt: TGTGCCAGCAGTCGCCGACAGGGGGCGATATACGAGCAGTACTTC
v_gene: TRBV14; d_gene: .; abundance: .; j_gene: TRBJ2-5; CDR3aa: CASSQDGFLGSIQETQYF; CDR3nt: TGTGCCAGCAGCCAAGATGGGTTTTTGGGCTCCATACAAGAGACCCAGTACTTC
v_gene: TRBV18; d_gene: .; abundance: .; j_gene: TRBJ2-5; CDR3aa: CASSTQETQYF; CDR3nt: TGTGCCAGCTCAACTCAAGAGACCCAGTACTTC
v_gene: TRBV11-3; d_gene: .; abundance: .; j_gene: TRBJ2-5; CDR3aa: CASSKSGQPEETQYF; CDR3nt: TGTGCCAGCAGCAAGAGCGGGCAGCCGGAAGAGACCCAGTACTTC
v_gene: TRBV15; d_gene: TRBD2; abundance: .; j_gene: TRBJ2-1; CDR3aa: CATSGGGRYNEQFF; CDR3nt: TGTGCCACCAGTGGCGGGGGGCGGTACAATGAGCAGTTCTTC
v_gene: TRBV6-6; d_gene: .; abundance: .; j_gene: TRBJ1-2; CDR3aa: CASSYSLDTTDYGYTF; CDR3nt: TGTGCCAGCAGTTACTCGCTTGACACCACGGACTATGGCTACACCTTC
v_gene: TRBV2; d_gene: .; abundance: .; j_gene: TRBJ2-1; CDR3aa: CASSEARGWRGRPHNEQFF; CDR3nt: TGTGCCAGCAGTGAAGCGCGCGGGTGGAGGGGGCGACCCCACAATGAGCAGTTCTTC
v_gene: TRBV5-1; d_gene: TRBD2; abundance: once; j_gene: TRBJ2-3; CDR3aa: CASSRMSGVTDTQYF; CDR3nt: TGCGCCAGCAGCCGCATGAGCGGGGTCACAGATACGCAGTATTTT
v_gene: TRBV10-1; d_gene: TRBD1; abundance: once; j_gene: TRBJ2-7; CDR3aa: CASSPAEGQGAREQYF; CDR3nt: TGCGCCAGCAGCCCAGCGGAAGGACAGGGGGCTCGGGAGCAGTACTTC
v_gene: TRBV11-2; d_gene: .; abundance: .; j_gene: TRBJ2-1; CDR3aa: CASSLVAGSSYNEQFF; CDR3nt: TGTGCCAGCAGCTTAGTTGCGGGGAGCTCCTACAATGAGCAGTTCTTC
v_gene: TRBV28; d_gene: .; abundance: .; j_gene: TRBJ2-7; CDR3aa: CASVRAGTSYEQYF; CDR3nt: TGTGCCAGTGTTCGAGCGGGGACATCCTACGAGCAGTACTTC
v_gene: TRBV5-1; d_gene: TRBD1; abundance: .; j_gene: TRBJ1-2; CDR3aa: CASSDAGTGDLGYTF; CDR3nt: TGCGCCAGCAGCGACGCCGGGACAGGGGATTTGGGCTACACCTTC
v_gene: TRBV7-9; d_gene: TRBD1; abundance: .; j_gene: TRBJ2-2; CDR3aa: CASSLQGAGNTGELFF; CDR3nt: TGTGCCAGCAGCTTACAGGGGGCTGGGAACACCGGGGAGCTGTTTTTT
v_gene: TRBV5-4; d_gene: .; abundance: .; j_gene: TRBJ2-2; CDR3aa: CASSLSSGFPGELFF; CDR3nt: TGTGCCAGCAGCTTGTCCTCGGGGTTCCCCGGGGAGCTGTTTTTT
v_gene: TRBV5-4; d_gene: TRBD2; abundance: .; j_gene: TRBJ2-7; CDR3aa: CASSPGLAGGGVYEQYF; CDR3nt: TGTGCCAGCAGCCCGGGACTAGCGGGAGGAGGGGTCTACGAGCAGTACTTC
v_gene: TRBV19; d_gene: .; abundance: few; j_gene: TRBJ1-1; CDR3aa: CASSILPGRGTEAFF; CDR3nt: TGTGCCAGTAGTATACTCCCGGGCCGGGGCACTGAAGCTTTCTTT
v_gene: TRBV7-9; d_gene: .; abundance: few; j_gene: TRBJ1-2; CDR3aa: CASSLARGGSYGYTF; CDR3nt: TGTGCCAGCAGCTTAGCGCGGGGCGGCAGCTATGGCTACACCTTC
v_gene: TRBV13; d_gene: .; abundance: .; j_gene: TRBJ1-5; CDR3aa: CASRLSGGNQPQHF; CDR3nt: TGTGCCAGCCGCCTGTCGGGGGGCAATCAGCCCCAGCATTTT
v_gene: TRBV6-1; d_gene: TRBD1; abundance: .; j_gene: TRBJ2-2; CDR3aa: CASSGGTGDLGELFF; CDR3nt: TGTGCCAGCAGTGGAGGGACAGGGGACCTCGGGGAGCTGTTTTTT
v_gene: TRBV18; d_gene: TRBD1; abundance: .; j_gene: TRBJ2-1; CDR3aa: CASSPGTGDYNEQFF; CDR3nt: TGTGCCAGCTCACCAGGGACAGGGGACTACAATGAGCAGTTCTTC
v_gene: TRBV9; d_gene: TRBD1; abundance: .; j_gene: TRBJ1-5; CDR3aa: CASSPGQGDHSNQPQHF; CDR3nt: TGTGCCAGCAGCCCGGGACAGGGAGACCATAGCAATCAGCCCCAGCATTTT
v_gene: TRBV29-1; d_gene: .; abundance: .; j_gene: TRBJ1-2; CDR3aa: CSAEGRGRDYGYTF; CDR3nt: TGCAGCGCCGAAGGGAGGGGACGGGACTATGGCTACACCTTC
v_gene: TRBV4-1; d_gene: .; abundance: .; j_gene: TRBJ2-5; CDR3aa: CASSQEGLGGIQETQYF; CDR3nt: TGCGCCAGCAGCCAAGAGGGTCTGGGCGGGATCCAAGAGACCCAGTACTTC
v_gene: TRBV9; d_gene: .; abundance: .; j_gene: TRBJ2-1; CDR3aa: CASSVGTLAGWNEQFF; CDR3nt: TGTGCCAGCAGCGTAGGGACACTAGCCGGGTGGAATGAGCAGTTCTTC
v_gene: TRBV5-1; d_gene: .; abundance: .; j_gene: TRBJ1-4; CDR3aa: CASSSSGATNEKLFF; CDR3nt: TGCGCCAGCAGCTCTTCAGGGGCAACTAATGAAAAACTGTTTTTT
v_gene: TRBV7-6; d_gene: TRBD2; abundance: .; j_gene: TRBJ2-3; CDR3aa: CASSQRGAWDTQYF; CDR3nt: TGTGCCAGCAGCCAGCGGGGGGCCTGGGATACGCAGTATTTT
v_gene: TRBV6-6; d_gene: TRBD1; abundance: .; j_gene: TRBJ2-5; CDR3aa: CASNTRGQTQYF; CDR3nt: TGTGCCAGCAACACCAGGGGGCAGACCCAGTACTTC
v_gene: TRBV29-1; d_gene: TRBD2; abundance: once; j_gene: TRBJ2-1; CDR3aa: CSVDGLAGWDEQFF; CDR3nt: TGCAGCGTTGACGGGCTAGCGGGATGGGATGAGCAGTTCTTC
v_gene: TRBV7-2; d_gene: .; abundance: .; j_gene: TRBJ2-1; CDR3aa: CASSFRGLLAVPNEQFF; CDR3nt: TGTGCCAGCAGCTTCCGCGGTCTGCTTGCCGTCCCCAATGAGCAGTTCTTC
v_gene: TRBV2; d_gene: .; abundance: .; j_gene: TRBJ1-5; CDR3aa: CASRVSRVDNQPQHF; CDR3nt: TGTGCCAGCAGGGTGAGCAGGGTCGACAATCAGCCCCAGCATTTT
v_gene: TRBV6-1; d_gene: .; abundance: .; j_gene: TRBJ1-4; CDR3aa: CASSYSGLLNEKLFF; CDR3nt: TGTGCCAGCTCCTACTCGGGTCTCTTAAATGAAAAACTGTTTTTT
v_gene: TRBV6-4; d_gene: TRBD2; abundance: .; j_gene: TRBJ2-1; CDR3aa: CASSPTSGTRNEQFF; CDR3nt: TGTGCCAGCAGTCCGACTAGCGGGACGAGAAATGAGCAGTTCTTC
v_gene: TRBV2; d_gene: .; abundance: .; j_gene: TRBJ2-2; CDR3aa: CASQRPGTGELFF; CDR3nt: TGTGCCAGCCAGCGCCCGGGGACCGGGGAGCTGTTTTTT
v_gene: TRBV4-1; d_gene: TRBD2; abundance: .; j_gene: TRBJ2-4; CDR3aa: CASSPREREVAKNIQYF; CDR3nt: TGCGCCAGCAGCCCAAGGGAGCGGGAGGTAGCCAAAAACATTCAGTACTTC
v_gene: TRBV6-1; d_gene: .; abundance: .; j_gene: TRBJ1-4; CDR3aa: CASRKPAQSGKLFF; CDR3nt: TGTGCCAGCAGGAAACCGGCCCAGTCGGGAAAACTGTTTTTT
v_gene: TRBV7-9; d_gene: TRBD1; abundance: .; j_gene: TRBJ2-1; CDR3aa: CASSGRQGWEFF; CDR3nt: TGTGCCAGCAGCGGGCGACAGGGGTGGGAGTTCTTC
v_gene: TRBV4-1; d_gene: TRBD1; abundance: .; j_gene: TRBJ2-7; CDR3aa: CASSPGQGEYEQYF; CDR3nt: TGCGCCAGCAGCCCGGGACAGGGGGAATACGAGCAGTACTTC
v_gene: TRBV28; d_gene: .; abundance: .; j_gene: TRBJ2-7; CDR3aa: CASSLQGSSYEQYF; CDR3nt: TGTGCCAGCAGTTTACAGGGGAGCTCCTACGAGCAGTACTTC
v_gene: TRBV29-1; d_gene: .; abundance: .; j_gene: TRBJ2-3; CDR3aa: CSVEGRSGVTDTQYF; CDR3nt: TGCAGCGTTGAAGGGAGGTCAGGAGTAACAGATACGCAGTATTTT
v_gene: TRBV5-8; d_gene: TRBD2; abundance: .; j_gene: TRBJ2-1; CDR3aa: CASGSGGAGEQFF; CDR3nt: TGTGCCAGCGGCAGCGGGGGGGCCGGGGAGCAGTTCTTC
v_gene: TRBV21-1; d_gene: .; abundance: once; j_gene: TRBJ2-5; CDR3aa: CASNLNWAPIRGETQYF; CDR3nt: TGTGCCAGCAATCTAAATTGGGCCCCAATACGGGGAGAGACCCAGTACTTC
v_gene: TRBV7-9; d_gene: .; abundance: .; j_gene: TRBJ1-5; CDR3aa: CASTYGGDNQPQHF; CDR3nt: TGTGCCAGCACCTACGGGGGGGATAATCAGCCCCAGCATTTT
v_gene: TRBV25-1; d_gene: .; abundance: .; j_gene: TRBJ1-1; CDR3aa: CATGRGAEAFF; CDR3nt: TGTGCCACGGGGAGGGGGGCTGAAGCTTTCTTT
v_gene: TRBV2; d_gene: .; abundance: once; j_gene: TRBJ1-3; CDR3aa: CASRTGGNTIYF; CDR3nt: TGTGCCAGTCGGACGGGAGGAAACACCATATATTTT
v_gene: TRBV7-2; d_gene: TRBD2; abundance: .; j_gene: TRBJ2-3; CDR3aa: CASSFGTSGLGNTQYF; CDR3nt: TGTGCCAGCAGCTTCGGGACTAGCGGCCTCGGGAATACGCAGTATTTT